The entry below gives a single TCR beta chain sequence along with its context. Its target is not known. Repertoires were generated with immunoSEQ multiplex PCR, while TCRdb's copy carries only in-frame clones and drops some. Among about 420,000 clones listed, 85% to 90% were seen once. V shed 0 bases and J 5 bases; nucleotides not matched to a gene: 9. The CDR3 runs to 16 residues. The V gene's germline CDR1 is GTSNPN and CDR2 SVGIG (reference sequence). Treatment indicated: 19 received Ad26.COV2.S at low or high dose, single or two shots; a few received placebo; per-sample allocation not given. All samples were drawn on day 63, counting from the first vaccine or placebo injection. The data originate from a study of Ad26.COV2.S vaccination and SARS-CoV-2 variants. Study observations and caveats: Reported post-vaccination CD8+ and CD4+ T cell responses to spike showed substantial breadth.

Sample: peripheral blood, taken in a trial of Ad26.COV2.S vaccine versus placebo. The V and J genes are TRBV30 and TRBJ2-5; 10 nucleotides align to TRBD2. The receptor comes from a person aged 18 to 65 who received the Ad26.COV2.S COVID-19 vaccine or a placebo. Here the CDR3 DNA reads TGTGCCTGGAGTGTCACAGCGGGGGGGCCGGAGGAGACCCAGTACTTC. This gives the protein CAWSVTAGGPEETQYF.